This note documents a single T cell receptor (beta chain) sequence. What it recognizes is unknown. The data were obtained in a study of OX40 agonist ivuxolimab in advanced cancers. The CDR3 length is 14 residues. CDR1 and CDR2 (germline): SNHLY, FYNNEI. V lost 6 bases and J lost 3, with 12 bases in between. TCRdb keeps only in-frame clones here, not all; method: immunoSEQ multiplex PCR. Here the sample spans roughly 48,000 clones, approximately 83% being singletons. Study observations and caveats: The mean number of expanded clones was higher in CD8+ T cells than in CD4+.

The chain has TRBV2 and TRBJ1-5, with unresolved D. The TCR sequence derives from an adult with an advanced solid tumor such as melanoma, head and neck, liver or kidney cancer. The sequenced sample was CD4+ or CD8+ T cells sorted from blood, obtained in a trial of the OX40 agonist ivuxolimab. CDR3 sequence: CASRSQDINQPQHF. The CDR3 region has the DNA TGTGCCAGCAGAAGTCAGGATATCAATCAGCCCCAGCATTTT.